These T cell receptor beta chains were read from a single sample in a study of OX40 agonist ivuxolimab in advanced cancers. The table came from immunoSEQ multiplex PCR; TCRdb's copy has only in-frame clones and leaves some out. This table has 30,000 to 40,000 clones, roughly nine tenths appearing once. The input for sequencing was CD4+ or CD8+ T cells sorted from blood, taken in a trial of the OX40 agonist ivuxolimab. Receptors were obtained from an adult with an advanced solid tumor such as melanoma, head and neck, liver or kidney cancer. The CDR3 runs from the conserved cysteine through the conserved F or W.

v_gene: TRBV7-9
j_gene: TRBJ2-3
CDR3aa: CASSLAGQRGSSDTQYF

v_gene: TRBV19
j_gene: TRBJ1-1
CDR3aa: CASKVGNTEAFF

v_gene: TRBV7-9
j_gene: TRBJ2-3
CDR3aa: CASSLAEYTQYF

v_gene: TRBV4-2
j_gene: TRBJ2-7
CDR3aa: CASTPGQGTYEQYF

v_gene: TRBV4-2
j_gene: TRBJ1-4
CDR3aa: CASSHEEGEKLFF

v_gene: TRBV29-1
j_gene: TRBJ2-1
CDR3aa: CSVVGAHNEQFF

v_gene: TRBV2
j_gene: TRBJ2-7
CDR3aa: CASSEDRYEQYF

v_gene: TRBV11-1
j_gene: TRBJ2-7
CDR3aa: CASSLYEGTGLYEQYF

v_gene: TRBV19
j_gene: TRBJ1-1
CDR3aa: CASSIGKLNTEAFF

v_gene: TRBV6-5
j_gene: TRBJ2-7
CDR3aa: CASRRAGGLDEQYF

v_gene: TRBV7-8
j_gene: TRBJ2-1
CDR3aa: CASSPGISSYNEQFF

v_gene: TRBV27
j_gene: TRBJ2-3
CDR3aa: CASSSGDRDTDTQYF

v_gene: TRBV29-1
j_gene: TRBJ2-3
CDR3aa: CSVEDIDYQPSATQYF

v_gene: TRBV7-9
j_gene: TRBJ2-2
CDR3aa: CASSLNAGELFF

v_gene: TRBV7-8
j_gene: TRBJ2-1
CDR3aa: CASSLGPSGGADDEQFF

v_gene: TRBV19
j_gene: TRBJ2-7
CDR3aa: CASSWGQGGEQYF

v_gene: TRBV7-9
j_gene: TRBJ2-2
CDR3aa: CASSPVVAGAREAGELFF

v_gene: TRBV11-3
j_gene: TRBJ2-7
CDR3aa: CASSLFFSGGAYEQYF

v_gene: TRBV9
j_gene: TRBJ2-1
CDR3aa: CASTSSLNNEQFF

v_gene: TRBV19
j_gene: TRBJ2-5
CDR3aa: CASSIAPAGASGVEETQYF

v_gene: TRBV6-5
j_gene: TRBJ2-3
CDR3aa: CASSYYVGRAKDTQYF

v_gene: TRBV11-2
j_gene: TRBJ2-3
CDR3aa: CASSLGVARPTDTQYF

v_gene: TRBV6-5
j_gene: TRBJ1-4
CDR3aa: CASSPGTGVNEKLFF

v_gene: TRBV5-8
j_gene: TRBJ2-5
CDR3aa: CASSSPRDSGETQYF

v_gene: TRBV27
j_gene: TRBJ1-2
CDR3aa: CASSPTGGIGGYTF

v_gene: TRBV5-6
j_gene: TRBJ2-7
CDR3aa: CASSWRLAGFTYEQYF

v_gene: TRBV19
j_gene: TRBJ2-1
CDR3aa: CASSYHQGGVDEQFF